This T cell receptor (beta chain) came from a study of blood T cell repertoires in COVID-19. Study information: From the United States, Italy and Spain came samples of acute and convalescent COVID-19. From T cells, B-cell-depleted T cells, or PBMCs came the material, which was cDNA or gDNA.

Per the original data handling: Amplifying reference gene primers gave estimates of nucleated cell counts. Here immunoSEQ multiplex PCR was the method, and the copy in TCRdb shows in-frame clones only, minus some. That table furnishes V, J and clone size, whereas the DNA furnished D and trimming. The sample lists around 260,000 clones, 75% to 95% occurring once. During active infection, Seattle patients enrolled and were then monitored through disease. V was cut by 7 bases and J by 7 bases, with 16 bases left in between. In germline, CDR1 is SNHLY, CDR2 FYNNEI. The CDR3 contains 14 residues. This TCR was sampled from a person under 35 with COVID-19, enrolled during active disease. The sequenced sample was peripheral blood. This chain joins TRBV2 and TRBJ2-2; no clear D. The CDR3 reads CASNRGGAYGELFF. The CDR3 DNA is TGTGCCAGCAATCGAGGTGGCGCGTACGGGGAGCTGTTTTTT.